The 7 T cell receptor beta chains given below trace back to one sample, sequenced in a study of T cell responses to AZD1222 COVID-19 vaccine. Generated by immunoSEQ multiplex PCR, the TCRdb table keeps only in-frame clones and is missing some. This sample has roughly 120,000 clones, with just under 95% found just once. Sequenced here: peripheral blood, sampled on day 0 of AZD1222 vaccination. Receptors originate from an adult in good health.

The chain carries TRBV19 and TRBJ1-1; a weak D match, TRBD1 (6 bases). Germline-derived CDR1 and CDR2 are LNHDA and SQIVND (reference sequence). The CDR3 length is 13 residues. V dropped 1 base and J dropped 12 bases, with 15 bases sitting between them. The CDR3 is CASSIVLGAMTFF. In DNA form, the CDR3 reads TGTGCCAGTAGTATAGTTTTGGGGGCGATGACTTTCTTT.

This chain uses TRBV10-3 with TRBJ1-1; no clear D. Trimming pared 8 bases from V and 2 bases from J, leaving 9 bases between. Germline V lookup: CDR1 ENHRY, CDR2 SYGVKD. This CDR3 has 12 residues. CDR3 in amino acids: CAIRPGNTEAFF. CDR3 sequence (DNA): TGTGCCATCCGACCGGGAAACACTGAAGCTTTCTTT.

In DNA, the CDR3 is TGTGCCAGCAGTTACCAGTCCTGGAGCTCCTACAATGAGCAGTTCTTC. Translation gives CASSYQSWSSYNEQFF. The genes are TRBV6-5 and TRBJ2-1; D remains unclear. Trimming left V 2 bases short and J 0 bases short, with 11 bases between. The germline CDR1 and CDR2 sequences are MNHEY and SVGAGI. The CDR3 covers 16 residues.

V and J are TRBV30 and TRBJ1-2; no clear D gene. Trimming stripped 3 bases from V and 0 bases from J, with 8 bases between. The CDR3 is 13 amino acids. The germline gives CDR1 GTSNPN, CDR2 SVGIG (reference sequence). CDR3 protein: CAWRDTANYGYTF. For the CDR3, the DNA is TGTGCCTGGAGGGATACAGCTAACTATGGCTACACCTTC.

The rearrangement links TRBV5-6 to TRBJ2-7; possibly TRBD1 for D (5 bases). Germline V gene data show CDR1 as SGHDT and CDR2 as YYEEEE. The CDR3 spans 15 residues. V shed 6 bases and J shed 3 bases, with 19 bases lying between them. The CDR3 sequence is CASNPRSYDSYEQYF. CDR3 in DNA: TGTGCCAGCAACCCAAGGTCGTACGACAGCTACGAGCAGTACTTC.

The CDR3: CASSSPFGANEQYF. CDR3 DNA sequence: TGTGCCAGCAGCTCCCCATTCGGCGCCAACGAGCAGTACTTC. The V and J genes are TRBV7-9 and TRBJ2-7; D ambiguous. Looked up from germline, CDR1 is SEHNR and CDR2 is FQNEAQ (reference sequence). The V gene lost 4 bases and the J gene lost 5 bases, with 15 bases spanning the gap. This CDR3 contains 14 residues. The variable domain in full, with the rest retrieved from reference TRBV7-9 and TRBJ2-7, is DTGVSQNPRHKITKRGQNVTFRCDPISEHNRLYWYRQTLGQGPEFLTYFQNEAQLEKSRLLSDRFSAERPKGSFSTLEIQRTEQGDSAMYLCASSSPFGANEQYFGPGTRLTVT.

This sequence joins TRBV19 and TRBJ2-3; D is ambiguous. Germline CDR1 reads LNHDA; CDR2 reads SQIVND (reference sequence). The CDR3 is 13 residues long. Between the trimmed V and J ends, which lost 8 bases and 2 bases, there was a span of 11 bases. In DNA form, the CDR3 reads TGTGCCAGTTCGTGGGTCTCCACAGATACGCAGTATTTT. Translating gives CASSWVSTDTQYF.